This entry concerns a single TCR beta chain. Antigen: not known. Here immunoSEQ multiplex PCR was the method, and the copy in TCRdb shows in-frame clones only, minus some. The repertoire holds hundreds of thousands of clones, with 87% as singletons. These data originate in a study of Ad26.COV2.S vaccination and SARS-CoV-2 variants. This sample's treatment: roughly 19 received Ad26.COV2.S at low or high dose, single or two shots; 5 received placebo; per-sample allocation not given. At day 63 after the first vaccine or placebo injection, samples were drawn. An adult donor aged 18-55 years was enrolled in Boston. Expression of Wuhan-strain SARS-CoV-2 spike came from the Ad26 vector that formed the vaccine. Regarding the study as a whole: Spike-specific TCR breadth ran higher among vaccine recipients than placebo recipients.

V shed 6 bases and J shed 5 bases, with 4 bases lying between them. Germline CDR1 and CDR2: SNHLY and FYNNEI. This CDR3 spans 10 amino acids. This TCR came from a person between 18 and 60 years old who received the Ad26.COV2.S COVID-19 vaccine or a placebo. The chain couples TRBV2 to TRBJ2-5; D remains ambiguous. The specimen comprised peripheral blood, sampled in a trial of Ad26.COV2.S vaccine versus placebo. The CDR3 DNA reads TGTGCCAGCAGACTGGAGACCCAGTACTTC. It encodes CASRLETQYF.